Detailed here is one TCR beta chain. Its antigen is unidentified. The sample originates from a study of T cell responses to AZD1222 COVID-19 vaccine. Regarding the study as a whole: No day 14 peak samples; only post-peak repertoires were characterized.

Profiling relied on immunoSEQ multiplex PCR, and the TCRdb table lists in-frame clones only, not all of them. The sample yields about 46,000 clones, roughly 90% seen once. From germline, CDR1 is SGHNT and CDR2 YYREEE (reference sequence). Germline trimming cut 7 bases from V and 5 bases from J; bases unmatched to any gene: 11. CDR3 size: 15 residues. The material sequenced was peripheral blood, taken 28 days after the second AZD1222 dose. This clonotype was obtained from an adult who received the AZD1222 COVID-19 vaccine. The chain links TRBV5-4 to TRBJ1-4, with 7 bases that match TRBD1. CDR3: CASSPSRGRNEKLFF. DNA for the CDR3: TGTGCCAGCTCCCCATCTAGGGGGCGGAATGAAAAACTGTTTTTT.